This T cell receptor (beta chain) was recorded in a study of blood T cell repertoires in COVID-19. Study context: Acute and convalescent COVID-19 samples came from the United States, Italy and Spain. PBMCs, B-cell-depleted T cells, or T cells provided the cDNA or gDNA that made up the material.

Some clones are missing from TCRdb's copy, which holds only in-frame ones; the method was immunoSEQ multiplex PCR. The repertoire includes approximately 500,000 clones, over 75% of them detected once, and less than 2% sits in the top ten. The CDR3 is 13 amino acids. The V end lost 1 base, the J end lost 5 bases, and 5 bases lay between the germline ends. Germline CDR1 is SGHTA and CDR2 is FQGNSA. The chain links TRBV7-2 to TRBJ1-4; unclear D gene. The sample comprised PBMCs or T cells enriched from blood (not recorded which). The sequence was collected from a woman aged 40 to 49 who had recovered from COVID-19. The CDR3 loop is CASSLVQNEKLFF. CDR3 coding DNA: TGTGCCAGCAGCTTAGTACAAAATGAAAAACTGTTTTTT.